This TCR beta chain was identified during a study of blood T cell repertoires in COVID-19. Across the whole study: Some COVID-19 samples were acute and others convalescent; all came from the United States, Italy and Spain. Nucleic acid was either cDNA or gDNA, and it came from T cells, B-cell-depleted T cells, or PBMCs.

CDR3 length: 12 amino acids. V gave up 5 bases and J gave up 8 bases; unmatched junction bases: 5. As originally analysed: Scientists estimated how many nucleated cells there were by amplifying reference gene primers. Libraries were prepared by immunoSEQ multiplex PCR; TCRdb keeps only in-frame clonotypes and omits some of them. V and J calls plus clone size are reproduced from that table; the DNA served to infer D and trimming. Among more than 85,000 clones listed, under 85% were seen once. Sequencing was carried out using peripheral blood. The rearrangement uses TRBV12-3 or TRBV12-4 and TRBJ1-2; TRBD1 matches at 7 bases. This TCR was sampled from a human donor in a cohort sampled during active COVID-19. CDR3 sequence (DNA): TGTGCCAGCAGTAGAGACAGGGCGGGCTACACCTTC. This codes for CASSRDRAGYTF.